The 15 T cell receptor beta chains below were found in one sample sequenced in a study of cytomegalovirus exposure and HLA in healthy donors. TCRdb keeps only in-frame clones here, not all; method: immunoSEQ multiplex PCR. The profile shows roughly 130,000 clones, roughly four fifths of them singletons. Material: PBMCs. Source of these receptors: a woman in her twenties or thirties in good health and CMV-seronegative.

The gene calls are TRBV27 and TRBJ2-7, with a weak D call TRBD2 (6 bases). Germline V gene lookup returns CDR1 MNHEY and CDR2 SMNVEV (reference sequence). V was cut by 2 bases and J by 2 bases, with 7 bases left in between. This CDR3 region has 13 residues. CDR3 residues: CASSLPGAYEQYF. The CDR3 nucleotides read TGTGCCAGCAGTTTACCGGGGGCCTACGAGCAGTACTTC.

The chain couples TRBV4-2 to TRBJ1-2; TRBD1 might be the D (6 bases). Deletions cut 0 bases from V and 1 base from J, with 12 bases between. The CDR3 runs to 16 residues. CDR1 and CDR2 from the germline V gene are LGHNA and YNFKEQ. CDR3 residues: CASSQDFGGRNYGYTF. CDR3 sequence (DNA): TGTGCCAGCAGCCAAGATTTCGGGGGGCGTAACTATGGCTACACCTTC.

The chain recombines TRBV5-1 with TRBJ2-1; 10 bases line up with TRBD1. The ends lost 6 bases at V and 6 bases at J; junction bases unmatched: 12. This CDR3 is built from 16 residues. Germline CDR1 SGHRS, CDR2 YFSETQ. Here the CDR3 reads CASTFSGTGAFNEQFF. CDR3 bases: TGCGCCAGCACCTTCTCCGGGACAGGGGCGTTCAATGAGCAGTTCTTC. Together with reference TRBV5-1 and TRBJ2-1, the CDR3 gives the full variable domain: KAGVTQTPRYLIKTRGQQVTLSCSPISGHRSVSWYQQTPGQGLQFLFEYFSETQRNKGNFPGRFSGRQFSNSRSEMNVSTLELGDSALYLCASTFSGTGAFNEQFFGPGTRLTVL.

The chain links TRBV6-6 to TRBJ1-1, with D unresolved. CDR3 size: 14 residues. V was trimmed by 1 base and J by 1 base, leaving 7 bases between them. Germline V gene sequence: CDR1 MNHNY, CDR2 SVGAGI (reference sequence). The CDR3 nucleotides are TGTGCCAGCAGTTACTATAGCGGGAACACTGAAGCTTTCTTT. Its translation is CASSYYSGNTEAFF.

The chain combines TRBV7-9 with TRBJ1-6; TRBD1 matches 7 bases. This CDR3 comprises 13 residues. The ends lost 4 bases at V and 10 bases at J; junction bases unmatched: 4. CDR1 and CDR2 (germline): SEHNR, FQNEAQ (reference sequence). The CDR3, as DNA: TGTGCCAGCAGCTCCACAGGGGACTCACCCCTCCACTTT. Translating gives CASSSTGDSPLHF.

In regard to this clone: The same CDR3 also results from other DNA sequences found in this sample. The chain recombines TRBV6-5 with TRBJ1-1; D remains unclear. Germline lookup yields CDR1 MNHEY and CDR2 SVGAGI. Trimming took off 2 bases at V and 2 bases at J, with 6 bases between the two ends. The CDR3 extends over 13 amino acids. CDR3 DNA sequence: TGTGCCAGCAGTTACGGGAGAAACACTGAAGCTTTCTTT. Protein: CASSYGRNTEAFF.

This CDR3 reads CASSLIHQLNEKLFF. In DNA form, the CDR3 reads TGTGCCAGCAGCTTGATTCACCAACTTAATGAAAAACTGTTTTTT. The chain employs TRBV5-6 and TRBJ1-4; D gene uncertain. Germline lookup yields CDR1 SGHDT and CDR2 YYEEEE. The CDR3 spans 15 residues. V was clipped by 1 base and J by 4 bases, with 11 bases between them.

The CDR3 DNA follows: TGTGCCAGCAGTTTATTCCCAGGGGATGAAAAACTGTTTTTT. This codes for CASSLFPGDEKLFF. The chain uses TRBV27 and TRBJ1-4; D perhaps matches TRBD1 (6 bases). The CDR3 consists of 14 residues. V lost 1 base, J lost 6 bases, and 9 bases lay in between. Per the germline V gene, CDR1 is MNHEY and CDR2 is SMNVEV (reference sequence).

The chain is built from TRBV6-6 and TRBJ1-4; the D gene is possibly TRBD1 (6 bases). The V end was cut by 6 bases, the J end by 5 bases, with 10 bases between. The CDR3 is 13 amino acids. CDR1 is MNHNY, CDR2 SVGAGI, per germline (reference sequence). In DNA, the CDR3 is TGTGCCAGCAGGGACAGCCCGAATGAAAAACTGTTTTTT. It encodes CASRDSPNEKLFF.

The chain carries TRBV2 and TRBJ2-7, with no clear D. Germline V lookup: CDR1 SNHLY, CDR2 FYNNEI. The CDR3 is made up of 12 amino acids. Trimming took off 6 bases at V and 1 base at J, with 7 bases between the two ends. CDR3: CASRAASYEQYF. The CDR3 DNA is TGTGCCAGCAGGGCGGCTTCCTACGAGCAGTACTTC.

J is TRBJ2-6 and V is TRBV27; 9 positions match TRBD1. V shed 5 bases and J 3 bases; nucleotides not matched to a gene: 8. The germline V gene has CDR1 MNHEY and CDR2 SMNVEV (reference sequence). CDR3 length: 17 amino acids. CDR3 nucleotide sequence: TGTGCCAGCAGTCGAGGGACAGGGTTGGTTGGGGCCAACGTCCTGACTTTC. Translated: CASSRGTGLVGANVLTF.

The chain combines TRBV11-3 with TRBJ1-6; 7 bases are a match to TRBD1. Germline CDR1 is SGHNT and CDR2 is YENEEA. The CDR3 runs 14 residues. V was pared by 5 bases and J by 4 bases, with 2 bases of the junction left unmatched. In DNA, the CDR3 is TGTGCCAGCAGCCGGGACAGTTATAATTCACCCCTCCACTTT. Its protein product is CASSRDSYNSPLHF. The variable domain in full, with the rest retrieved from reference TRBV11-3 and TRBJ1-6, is EAGVVQSPRYKIIEKKQPVAFWCNPISGHNTLYWYLQNLGQGPELLIRYENEEAVDDSQLPKDRFSAERLKGVDSTLKIQPAELGDSAVYLCASSRDSYNSPLHFGNGTRLTVT.

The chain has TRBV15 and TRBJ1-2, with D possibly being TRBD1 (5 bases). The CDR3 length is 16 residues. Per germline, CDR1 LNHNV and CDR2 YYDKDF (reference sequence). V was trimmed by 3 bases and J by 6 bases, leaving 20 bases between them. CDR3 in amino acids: CATSRGPAGLLDGYTF. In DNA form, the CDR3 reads TGTGCCACCAGCAGGGGTCCCGCAGGGCTCTTGGATGGCTACACCTTC.

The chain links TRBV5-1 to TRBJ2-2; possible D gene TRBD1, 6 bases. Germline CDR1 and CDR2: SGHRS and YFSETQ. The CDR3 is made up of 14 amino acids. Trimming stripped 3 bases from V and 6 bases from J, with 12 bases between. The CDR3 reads CASSWGPEPGELFF. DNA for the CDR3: TGCGCCAGCAGCTGGGGGCCAGAACCCGGGGAGCTGTTTTTT. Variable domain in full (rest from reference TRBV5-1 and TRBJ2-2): KAGVTQTPRYLIKTRGQQVTLSCSPISGHRSVSWYQQTPGQGLQFLFEYFSETQRNKGNFPGRFSGRQFSNSRSEMNVSTLELGDSALYLCASSWGPEPGELFFGEGSRLTVL.

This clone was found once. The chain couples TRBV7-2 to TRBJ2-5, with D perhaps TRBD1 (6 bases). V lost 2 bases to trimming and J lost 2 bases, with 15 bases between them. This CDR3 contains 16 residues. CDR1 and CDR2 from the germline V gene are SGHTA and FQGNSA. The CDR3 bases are TGTGCCAGCAGCTTAAGAAGGGGGAGACAACAAGAGACCCAGTACTTC. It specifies CASSLRRGRQQETQYF.